These 20 T cell receptor beta chains came from one sample sequenced in a study of blood T cell repertoires in COVID-19. Sequenced by immunoSEQ multiplex PCR; TCRdb stores in-frame clones only, minus some. This sample has about 240,000 clones, with around 89% found just once. The source material was PBMCs or T cells enriched from blood (not recorded which). Receptor source: a woman in her 30s who had recovered from COVID-19.

The chain links TRBV19 to TRBJ2-3, with D perhaps TRBD2 (5 bases). Trimming pared 3 bases from V and 6 bases from J, leaving 16 bases between. The length of the CDR3 is 15 residues. The germline V gene encodes CDR1 LNHDA and CDR2 SQIVND (reference sequence). DNA of the CDR3: TGTGCCAGTAGTATCAGGACTCTCCGAGGGGATACGCAGTATTTT. This translates into CASSIRTLRGDTQYF. Full variable domain (rest looked up from reference TRBV19 and TRBJ2-3): DGGITQSPKYLFRKEGQNVTLSCEQNLNHDAMYWYRQDPGQGLRLIYYSQIVNDFQKGDIAEGYSVSREKKESFPLTVTSAQKNPTAFYLCASSIRTLRGDTQYFGPGTRLTVL.

The rearrangement links TRBV28 to TRBJ2-7, with D possibly being TRBD1 (6 bases). The length of the CDR3 is 14 residues. Per germline, CDR1 MDHEN and CDR2 SYDVKM. V lost 2 bases and J lost 2, with 10 bases in between. The CDR3 nucleotides read TGTGCCAGCAGTTTAAGGACAGCTCCCTACGAGCAGTACTTC. Translation gives CASSLRTAPYEQYF. Based on the CDR3 plus reference TRBV28 and TRBJ2-7, the full variable domain is DVKVTQSSRYLVKRTGEKVFLECVQDMDHENMFWYRQDPGLGLRLIYFSYDVKMKEKGDIPEGYSVSREKKERFSLILESASTNQTSMYLCASSLRTAPYEQYFGPGTRLTVT.

This chain links TRBV29-1 with TRBJ2-7; the D gene is possibly TRBD1 (6 bases). V dropped 7 bases and J dropped 6 bases, with 19 bases sitting between them. Germline V gene sequence: CDR1 SQVTM, CDR2 ANQGSEA. The CDR3 sequence is 13 residues long. CDR3 nucleotides: TGCAGCGCCGTAGGACAGCTCAGTGGCGAGCAGTACTTC. It encodes CSAVGQLSGEQYF.

As to this clone: The same CDR3 also results from other DNA sequences found in this sample. The chain links TRBV27 to TRBJ1-3; D unresolved. Between the trimmed V and J ends, which lost 4 bases and 2 bases, there was a span of 6 bases. Looked up from germline, CDR1 is MNHEY and CDR2 is SMNVEV (reference sequence). CDR3 size: 13 residues. In DNA form, the CDR3 reads TGTGCCAGCAGTTCGGGTCCTGGAAACACCATATATTTT. Its protein product is CASSSGPGNTIYF.

The V call is TRBV20-1, the J call TRBJ1-5, with D maybe TRBD1 (5 bases). The CDR3 is made up of 11 amino acids. V gave up 6 bases and J gave up 8 bases, with 11 bases separating them. Germline lookup yields CDR1 DFQATT and CDR2 SNEGSKA (reference sequence). The CDR3 protein is CSARVEEPQHF. CDR3 in DNA: TGCAGTGCCAGGGTCGAGGAGCCCCAGCATTTT.

The table lists this clone with a count of one. This chain uses TRBV7-9 with TRBJ1-1; D gene unclear. Germline values: CDR1 SEHNR, CDR2 FQNEAQ (reference sequence). The CDR3 is 12 amino acids. Trimming took 4 bases from V and 1 from J, leaving 4 bases between them. CDR3 loop: CASSSSNTEAFF. CDR3 in DNA: TGTGCCAGCAGCTCCTCGAACACTGAAGCTTTCTTT.

In DNA form, the CDR3 reads TGTGCCAGCAGTGTGGAACTAGATGCCTACGAGCAGTACTTC. It translates to CASSVELDAYEQYF. V and J are TRBV2 and TRBJ2-7; possibly TRBD2 for D (5 bases). The CDR3 covers 14 residues. The V gene's germline CDR1 is SNHLY and CDR2 FYNNEI. V lost 4 bases, J lost 2 bases, and 12 bases lay in between.

The chain links TRBV11-3 to TRBJ2-3; perhaps TRBD1 as D (6 bases). CDR3 length: 16 residues. V was cut by 2 bases and J by 5 bases, with 17 bases left in between. CDR1 and CDR2 (germline): SGHNT, YENEEA. In DNA, the CDR3 is TGTGCCAGCAGCTTAAGAGGTACAGGGATAATAGATACGCAGTATTTT. Translated, it gives CASSLRGTGIIDTQYF. The full variable domain, with the rest looked up from reference TRBV11-3 and TRBJ2-3, is EAGVVQSPRYKIIEKKQPVAFWCNPISGHNTLYWYLQNLGQGPELLIRYENEEAVDDSQLPKDRFSAERLKGVDSTLKIQPAELGDSAVYLCASSLRGTGIIDTQYFGPGTRLTVL.

The CDR3 sequence: CASTAPGNPYEQYF. As DNA, the CDR3 is TGTGCCAGCACCGCCCCAGGAAATCCCTACGAGCAGTACTTC. The chain is built from TRBV7-9 and TRBJ2-7, with D unclear. Germline CDR1 SEHNR, CDR2 FQNEAQ (reference sequence). V dropped 7 bases and J dropped 2 bases, with 15 bases sitting between them. This CDR3 has 14 residues.

V is TRBV5-1 and J is TRBJ1-1, with unresolved D. CDR1 is SGHRS and CDR2 is YFSETQ in the germline V gene. V lost 0 bases and J 5 bases, leaving 14 bases between the germline ends. The CDR3 extends over 15 amino acids. The CDR3 DNA reads as TGCGCCAGCAGCTTGGGCCATACATCGGGAACTGAAGCTTTCTTT. Translation: CASSLGHTSGTEAFF.

This clone was observed a single time. The V call is TRBV6-1, the J call TRBJ2-1; the D gene is possibly TRBD2 (6 bases). This CDR3 contains 14 residues. Trimming shortened V by 1 base and J by 8 bases, and 12 bases separated the two germline ends. Germline V CDR1 and CDR2: MNHNS, SASEGT. Here the CDR3 reads CASSEGFGGDEQFF. The DNA of the CDR3 is TGTGCCAGCAGTGAAGGATTTGGAGGGGATGAGCAGTTCTTC.

The CDR3 here is CASSSLAVSTDTQYF. CDR3 nucleotides: TGTGCCAGCAGCTCTCTAGCGGTGAGCACAGATACGCAGTATTTT. V gene TRBV5-4 combines with J gene TRBJ2-3, with 7 bases matching TRBD2. Germline V lookup: CDR1 SGHNT, CDR2 YYREEE (reference sequence). The CDR3 totals 15 residues. The ends lost 3 bases at V and 0 bases at J; junction bases unmatched: 4.

The V call is TRBV19, the J call TRBJ1-1; D is perhaps TRBD1 (5 bases). The CDR3 contains 15 residues. Germline-derived CDR1 and CDR2 are LNHDA and SQIVND (reference sequence). V lost 3 bases, J lost 3 bases, and 14 bases lay in between. CDR3 protein: CASSILAGGDTEAFF. DNA of the CDR3: TGTGCCAGTAGTATCCTGGCCGGGGGAGACACTGAAGCTTTCTTT.

This rearrangement joins TRBV5-1 to TRBJ2-1, with 8 bases aligning to TRBD2. Germline-derived CDR1 and CDR2 are SGHRS and YFSETQ. Trimming cost V 5 bases and J 4 bases; bases outside gene matches: 5. The CDR3 runs 14 residues. CDR3 region: CASSQSGGYNEQFF. The DNA of the CDR3 is TGCGCCAGCAGTCAAAGCGGGGGATACAATGAGCAGTTCTTC.

V gene TRBV20-1 combines with J gene TRBJ2-4, with D hard to call. Per germline, CDR1 DFQATT and CDR2 SNEGSKA (reference sequence). The V end lost 7 bases, the J end lost 6 bases, and 7 bases lay between the germline ends. The CDR3 is 10 residues long. CDR3 in amino acids: CSVRSNIQYF. The CDR3 DNA sequence: TGCAGTGTCCGGTCAAACATTCAGTACTTC.

This clone was seen just once. This chain links TRBV5-4 with TRBJ1-4; D possibly corresponds to TRBD1 (5 bases). Germline values: CDR1 SGHNT, CDR2 YYREEE (reference sequence). This CDR3 contains 14 residues. With 0 bases removed from V and 4 bases from J, the gap between germline ends came to 7 bases. This CDR3 is CASSLEGVNEKLFF. The DNA of the CDR3 is TGTGCCAGCAGCTTGGAAGGGGTTAATGAAAAACTGTTTTTT. The full variable domain, its missing parts supplied by reference TRBV5-4 and TRBJ1-4, is ETGVTQSPTHLIKTRGQQVTLRCSSQSGHNTVSWYQQALGQGPQFIFQYYREEENGRGNFPPRFSGLQFPNYSSELNVNALELDDSALYLCASSLEGVNEKLFFGSGTQLSVL.

V is TRBV5-1 and J is TRBJ1-2; maybe TRBD1 (6 bases). Germline V gene data show CDR1 as SGHRS and CDR2 as YFSETQ. With 3 bases removed from V and 4 bases from J, the gap between germline ends came to 19 bases. The CDR3 has 16 amino acids. CDR3 sequence reads: CASSSPGPQQGYGYTF. The CDR3 DNA is TGCGCCAGCAGCTCACCGGGGCCGCAACAGGGCTATGGCTACACCTTC.

V gene TRBV6-2 or TRBV6-3 combines with J gene TRBJ1-2, with D possibly being TRBD1 (5 bases). The germline V gene encodes CDR1 MNHEY and CDR2 SVGEGT. Between the trimmed V and J ends, which lost 5 bases and 4 bases, there was a span of 14 bases. This CDR3 is 14 amino acids long. The chain's CDR3 is CASSPGGGLYGYTF. Written as DNA, the CDR3 is TGTGCCAGCAGTCCCGGGGGAGGTCTCTATGGCTACACCTTC.

This rearrangement joins TRBV7-3 to TRBJ1-4, with a tentative D call TRBD1 (5 bases). CDR1 and CDR2 from the germline V gene are SGHTA and FQGTGA. Trimming left V 2 bases short and J 6 bases short, with 13 bases between. The CDR3 loop spans 15 amino acids. Written as DNA, the CDR3 is TGTGCCAGCAGCTTAGGGGGGAGGACGGATGAAAAACTGTTTTTT. Translation: CASSLGGRTDEKLFF.

The chain has TRBV7-2 and TRBJ1-2; D perhaps matches TRBD1 (5 bases). Germline assignment: CDR1 SGHTA and CDR2 FQGNSA. V was clipped by 2 bases and J by 7 bases, with 20 bases between them. The CDR3 covers 16 residues. The CDR3 DNA is TGTGCCAGCAGCTTAAGGAACGGGGGGGTCACCGGTGGCTACACCTTC. Amino acids: CASSLRNGGVTGGYTF.